This is a list of T cell receptor beta chains from one sample in a study of beta chain features in type 1 diabetes. Here immunoSEQ multiplex PCR was the method, and the copy in TCRdb shows in-frame clones only, minus some. The data hold more than 550,000 clones, with about an eighth observed a single time. Specimen: naive CD4+ T cells from blood. These receptors were obtained from a young man with type 1 diabetes. CDR3s include the opening cysteine and the closing phenylalanine or tryptophan. Fields, in order: clone size, V gene, J gene, D gene, CDR3 DNA, CDR3 protein. The D gene is left open where the match is weak. Clone size is not always given. Where it is, it says once, few, many or a class for expanded clones.

>few|TRBV4-1|TRBJ2-3|.
TGCGCCAGCAGCCCCGCGGGCCTCCTGAGGGATACGCAGTATTTT
CASSPAGLLRDTQYF
>.|TRBV5-1|TRBJ1-4|.
TGCGCCTCAACCCCCGGGCCTAATGAAAAACTGTTTTTT
CASTPGPNEKLFF
>.|TRBV30|TRBJ2-2|.
TGTGCCTGGAGTAGCCAGGGAGGAACCGGGGAGCTGTTTTTT
CAWSSQGGTGELFF
>.|TRBV28|TRBJ2-1|.
TGTGCCAGCAGTCCACCCCCTCGTGGCGGCGGAAGCTCCTACAATGAGCAGTTCTTC
CASSPPPRGGGSSYNEQFF
>.|TRBV13|TRBJ1-4|.
TGTGCCAGCTCACCCCGCCCCCGTGAAAAACTGTTTTTT
CASSPRPREKLFF
>few|TRBV30|TRBJ2-1|.
TGTGCCTGGAGTCCAGGGGTTAGCTCCTACAATGAGCAGTTCTTC
CAWSPGVSSYNEQFF
>.|TRBV4-2|TRBJ2-2|TRBD2
TGTGCCAGCAGCCAAGAACAACTAGCGGCCGGGGAGCTGTTTTTT
CASSQEQLAAGELFF
>.|TRBV7-9|TRBJ2-1|TRBD2
TGTGCCAGCAACACCGGGACTAGCGGTTACAATGAGCAGTTCTTC
CASNTGTSGYNEQFF
>.|TRBV5-6|TRBJ1-4|.
TGTGCCAGCAGCTTTGGGGATATGAATGAAAAACTGTTTTTT
CASSFGDMNEKLFF
>.|TRBV4-3|TRBJ1-1|.
TGCGCCAGCAGCCAAGTCCCGGCGGCGAACACTGAAGCTTTCTTT
CASSQVPAANTEAFF
>.|TRBV25-1|TRBJ2-7|.
TGTGCCAGCAGTGAATTTGGTGGCGGGACGGACTACGAGCAGTACTTC
CASSEFGGGTDYEQYF
>.|TRBV7-2|TRBJ2-1|.
TGTGCCAGCAGCGGGGACACCTCCTACAATGAGCAGTTCTTC
CASSGDTSYNEQFF
>.|TRBV18|TRBJ1-2|.
TGTGCCAGCTCCCCCGTGGAGGGAAGGAATGGCTACACCTTC
CASSPVEGRNGYTF
>.|TRBV6-5|TRBJ2-3|TRBD2
TGTGCCAGCAGTTACGGGACTAGCGGTGGAGATACGCAGTATTTT
CASSYGTSGGDTQYF
>.|TRBV29-1|TRBJ1-3|TRBD1
TGCAGCGTGGCGGGCAGGGGGGGAAACACCATATATTTT
CSVAGRGGNTIYF
>.|TRBV9|TRBJ1-2|.
TGTGCCAGCAGCGTAGACCCGACATCTGGTGGCTACACCTTC
CASSVDPTSGGYTF
>few|TRBV9|TRBJ2-1|TRBD2
TGTGCCAGCGGGGGGGGGAGCTCCTACAGTGAGCAGTTCTTC
CASGGGSSYSEQFF
>.|TRBV5-1|TRBJ2-7|.
TGCGCCAGCAGGGAACTAGCCCCGTCGGGGGAGCAGTACTTC
CASRELAPSGEQYF
>few|TRBV20-1|TRBJ2-7|.
TGCAGTGCTGGAGGGGGTTACGAGCAGTACTTC
CSAGGGYEQYF
>few|TRBV10-3|TRBJ2-7|TRBD1
TGTGCCATCAGAGGACAGGGTAACCCAGCGGACGAGCAGTACTTC
CAIRGQGNPADEQYF
>few|TRBV6-6|TRBJ2-3|.
TGTGCCAGCAGTCCTAGGGCCAACACAGATACGCAGTATTTT
CASSPRANTDTQYF
>few|TRBV5-4|TRBJ2-3|.
TGTGCCAGCAGCTTAGGACTAAGTCGCACAGATACGCAGTATTTT
CASSLGLSRTDTQYF
>few|TRBV4-2|TRBJ2-7|.
TGTGCCAGCAGCCAAGCTTCTAGCGCCATCTCCTACGAGCAGTACTTC
CASSQASSAISYEQYF
>.|TRBV15|TRBJ2-7|.
TGTGCCACCACTGAGAGCTGGGACTCCCGATCCTACGAGCAGTACTTC
CATTESWDSRSYEQYF
>.|TRBV2|TRBJ1-5|.
TGTGCCACGGGGCGGGGGTACAATCAGCCCCAGCATTTT
CATGRGYNQPQHF
>.|TRBV2|TRBJ1-1|.
TGTGCCAGCAGTGAGGACCGGGAGGCTGAAGCTTTCTTT
CASSEDREAEAFF
>.|TRBV7-2|TRBJ2-4|TRBD2
TGTGCCAGCAGCCGACTAGCGGAGCTCCTAGCCAAAAACATTCAGTACTTC
CASSRLAELLAKNIQYF
>few|TRBV28|TRBJ1-3|.
TGTGCCACCTCCCAGCGGGCCAGCACCATATATTTT
CATSQRASTIYF
>.|TRBV9|TRBJ2-1|.
TGTGCCAGCAGCGTAGGCGGCCCGAGCTCCTACAATGAGCAGTTCTTC
CASSVGGPSSYNEQFF
>.|TRBV28|TRBJ1-2|.
TGTGCCAGCAGTCTAAGTACAGGGACCTATGGCTACACCTTC
CASSLSTGTYGYTF
>few|TRBV21-1|TRBJ2-7|.
TGTGCCAGCGGCCGGAGGGGGACGAAGGACGAGCAGTACTTC
CASGRRGTKDEQYF
>.|TRBV5-1|TRBJ2-7|TRBD1
TGCGCCAGCAGCCGTTGGGGACAGGGGTCCTACGAGCAGTACTTC
CASSRWGQGSYEQYF
>.|TRBV7-2|TRBJ1-6|.
TGTGCCAGCAGCTTGATCGGGCCGGGGAGTTCACCCCTCCACTTT
CASSLIGPGSSPLHF
>few|TRBV7-8|TRBJ2-5|.
TGTGCCAGCAGCTTAACTCAAGAGACCCAGTACTTC
CASSLTQETQYF
>.|TRBV6-6|TRBJ2-3|TRBD2
TGTGCCAGCAGTGGACAACTAGCGGGAGACGGCGATACGCAGTATTTT
CASSGQLAGDGDTQYF
>few|TRBV30|TRBJ2-7|TRBD2
TGTGCCTGGAGTGTACTGGCGGGGGGACCCTACGAGCAGTACTTC
CAWSVLAGGPYEQYF
>few|TRBV5-1|TRBJ2-7|.
TGCGCCAGCAGCTTGGTCGGGGAAGGGTCCCTGGAGCAGTACTTC
CASSLVGEGSLEQYF
>few|TRBV18|TRBJ2-3|TRBD2
TGTGCCAGCTCACCTGGACTAGCGGCCACAGATACGCAGTATTTT
CASSPGLAATDTQYF
>.|TRBV5-1|TRBJ1-1|.
TGCGCCAGCAGCTTGGGAGGGAACACTGAAGCTTTCTTT
CASSLGGNTEAFF
>few|TRBV6-5|TRBJ2-7|.
TGTGCCAGCAGTTTTTGGGACACGACCTACGAGCAGTACTTC
CASSFWDTTYEQYF
>.|TRBV7-9|TRBJ2-1|.
TGTGCCAGCAGCTCCCGAGGAGCTAGCCCCTTGGGGCAGTTCTTC
CASSSRGASPLGQFF
>few|TRBV30|TRBJ1-5|TRBD1
TGTGCCTGGAGTCGGGAACAGGGGGGATTCGATGGCAATCAGCCCCAGCATTTT
CAWSREQGGFDGNQPQHF
>.|TRBV28|TRBJ2-3|TRBD2
TGTGCCAGCAGTCTCTCGGGACTAGCGGGGGGCACAGATACGCAGTATTTT
CASSLSGLAGGTDTQYF
>few|TRBV29-1|TRBJ2-5|.
TGCAGCGCCTCGGGGGAGACCCAGTACTTC
CSASGETQYF